What follows are 8 T cell receptor beta chains derived from one specimen sequenced in a study of cytomegalovirus exposure and HLA in healthy donors. Amplification used 60 Vbeta primers and 13 Jbeta primers. Measured with immunoSEQ multiplex PCR; TCRdb has only the in-frame clones, and not every one. The sample consists of about 160,000 clones, 75% to 85% of them appearing once. What was sequenced was PBMCs. The receptors originated from a female donor in good health and CMV-seronegative.

The rearrangement uses TRBV29-1 and TRBJ2-3; D might be TRBD1 (6 bases). The V and J ends lost 8 bases and 4 bases respectively, with 19 bases between them. This CDR3 is 14 amino acids long. Germline assignment: CDR1 SQVTM and CDR2 ANQGSEA. The DNA for the CDR3 is TGCAGCTCCCACCAAGGGGGTGAACCAGATACGCAGTATTTT. This translates into CSSHQGGEPDTQYF.

This clone was counted only a few times. This chain uses TRBV27 with TRBJ1-2; no definite D call. Germline V CDR1 and CDR2: MNHEY, SMNVEV (reference sequence). The CDR3 is 11 amino acids. V was cut by 11 bases and J by 8 bases, with 15 bases left in between. CDR3: CASQGTGGYTF. Here the CDR3 DNA reads TGTGCCTCACAAGGAACGGGGGGCTACACCTTC.

The V call is TRBV5-5, the J call TRBJ2-7; 9 nucleotides match TRBD1. Germline CDR1 and CDR2: SGHKS and YYEKEE (reference sequence). This CDR3 contains 14 residues. Unmatched junction bases numbered 7, after V lost 3 bases and J lost 6 bases. The CDR3 nucleotides read TGTGCCAGCAGCTCGGGGACAGGGATTGCCGAGCAGTACTTC. Translation: CASSSGTGIAEQYF.

The V gene is TRBV2, the J gene TRBJ1-1; 7 nucleotides align to TRBD1. The CDR3 totals 13 residues. Trimming took 7 bases from V and 5 from J; bases not matched to a gene: 7. Germline values: CDR1 SNHLY, CDR2 FYNNEI. CDR3 loop: CASKDREVTEAFF. The CDR3 DNA is TGTGCCAGCAAAGACAGGGAAGTAACTGAAGCTTTCTTT. The full variable domain, completed using reference TRBV2 and TRBJ1-1, is EPEVTQTPSHQVTQMGQEVILRCVPISNHLYFYWYRQILGQKVEFLVSFYNNEISEKSEIFDDQFSVERPDGSNFTLKIRSTKLEDSAMYFCASKDREVTEAFFGQGTRLTVV.

Of note for this clone: One end of the junction varies from germline; a read error may be responsible. The chain is built from TRBV29-1 and TRBJ2-4; D perhaps matches TRBD1 (5 bases). This CDR3 has 13 amino acids. Germline CDR1 and CDR2: SQVTM and ANQGSEA. Here the CDR3 reads CSVEDRAKNSQYF. The CDR3 nucleotides are TGCAGCGTTGAAGACAGGGCCAAAAACAGTCAGTACTTC. Supplemented by reference TRBV29-1 and TRBJ2-4, the full variable domain reads SAVISQKPSRDICQRGTSLTIQCQVDSQVTMMFWYRQQPGQSLTLIATANQGSEATYESGFVIDKFPISRPNLTFSTLTVSNMSPEDSSIYLCSVEDRAKNSQYFGAGTRLSVL.

This chain uses TRBV9 with TRBJ1-3; 7 bases fit TRBD1. The CDR3 consists of 15 residues. The V segment lost 4 bases and the J segment 8 bases; nucleotides outside the gene matches: 12. The germline V gene has CDR1 SGDLS and CDR2 YYNGEE. CDR3 DNA: TGTGCCAGCAGCATAGCCGTGACAGGGTCGGACACCATATATTTT. Translation gives CASSIAVTGSDTIYF.

The rearrangement uses TRBV10-2 and TRBJ1-4; D ambiguous. The V gene lost 3 bases and the J gene lost 8 bases, with 4 bases spanning the gap. This CDR3 contains 11 residues. Germline loops: CDR1 WSHSY, CDR2 SAAADI. The CDR3 spells CASSDGEKLFF. As DNA, the CDR3 is TGCGCCAGCAGTGATGGCGAAAAACTGTTTTTT.

Note on this clone: One junction end disagrees with the germline gene, perhaps due to a read error. The chain joins TRBV6-1 to TRBJ1-5; D is unclear. The CDR3 runs 16 residues. The germline gives CDR1 MNHNS, CDR2 SASEGT. CDR3 sequence reads: CASREGTGVSNQPQHF. CDR3 bases: TGTGCCAGCAGAGAAGGCACGGGTGTGAGCAATCAGCCCCAGCATTTT.